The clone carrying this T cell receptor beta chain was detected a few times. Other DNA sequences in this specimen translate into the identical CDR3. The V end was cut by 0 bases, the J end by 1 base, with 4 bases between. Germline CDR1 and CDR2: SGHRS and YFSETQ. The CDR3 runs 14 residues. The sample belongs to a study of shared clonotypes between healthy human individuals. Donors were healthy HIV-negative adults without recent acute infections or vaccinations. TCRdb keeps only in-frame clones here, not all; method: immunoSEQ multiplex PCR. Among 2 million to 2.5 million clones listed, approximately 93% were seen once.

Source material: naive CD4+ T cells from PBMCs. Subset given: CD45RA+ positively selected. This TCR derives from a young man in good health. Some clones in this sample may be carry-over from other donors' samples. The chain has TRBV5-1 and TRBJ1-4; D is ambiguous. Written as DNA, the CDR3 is TGCGCCAGCAGCTTGGGCAGAACTAATGAAAAACTGTTTTTT. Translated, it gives CASSLGRTNEKLFF.